These T cell receptor beta chains were read from a single sample in a study of OX40 agonist ivuxolimab in advanced cancers. Clones were sequenced by immunoSEQ multiplex PCR, and TCRdb holds only the in-frame ones, with some missing. Among approximately 57,000 clones listed, roughly four fifths were seen once. Sequences were derived from CD4+ or CD8+ T cells sorted from blood, sampled in a trial of the OX40 agonist ivuxolimab. The receptors originated from an adult with an advanced solid tumor such as melanoma, head and neck, liver or kidney cancer. Both conserved end residues are part of each CDR3. Each record gives: clone size, J gene, D gene, V gene, CDR3 DNA, CDR3 protein. A D gene is named only where the DNA matches it firmly. Rows give clone size only sometimes, using once, few, many, or a class for an expanded clone.

>.|TRBJ2-7|TRBD1|TRBV5-1
TGCGCCAGCAGCTTAGAGGGACAGGGGTACGAGCAGTACTTC
CASSLEGQGYEQYF
>.|TRBJ2-5|.|TRBV29-1
TGCAGCGCGGAGATAATCCGAGAGACCCAGTACTTC
CSAEIIRETQYF
>.|TRBJ2-2|.|TRBV6-5
TGTGCCAGTAAACGACCCCCTACCGGGGAGCTGTTTTTT
CASKRPPTGELFF
>.|TRBJ1-5|.|TRBV7-9
TGTGCCAGCAGCTGGGGGATGGTGGATCAGCCCCAGCATTTT
CASSWGMVDQPQHF
>.|TRBJ1-1|.|TRBV9
TGTGCCAGCAGCGTGAAACAGGGTTTAAGGAACACTGAAGCTTTCTTT
CASSVKQGLRNTEAFF
>.|TRBJ2-2|TRBD2|TRBV5-1
TGCGCCAGCAGCTCGCTAGCGGGTTCGGTATCCGGGGAGCTGTTTTTT
CASSSLAGSVSGELFF
>.|TRBJ1-3|TRBD1|TRBV5-1
TGCGCCAGCAGGCCCGGGACAGCCTCTGGAAACACCATATATTTT
CASRPGTASGNTIYF
>.|TRBJ2-6|.|TRBV4-1
TGCGCCAGCAGTTTTGTCGGCAGGGATGGCTCTGGGGCCAACGTCCTGACTTTC
CASSFVGRDGSGANVLTF
>.|TRBJ2-2|.|TRBV11-2
TGTGCCAGCAGCCCGCGGTCGGTCAGCACCGGGGAGCTGTTTTTT
CASSPRSVSTGELFF
>.|TRBJ2-3|TRBD1|TRBV19
TGTGCCAGTAGTTTGGGACAGGGACGAAGCACAGATACGCAGTATTTT
CASSLGQGRSTDTQYF
>.|TRBJ1-4|.|TRBV18
TGTGCCAGCTCACCCGCGAGTTCGGGCAATGAAAAACTGTTTTTT
CASSPASSGNEKLFF
>.|TRBJ2-7|.|TRBV2
TGTGCCAGCAGTGACACCGGTGGTGAGCAGTACTTC
CASSDTGGEQYF
>.|TRBJ2-5|.|TRBV5-6
TGTGCCAGCAGTTCGAGAGGGATGGGGGAGACCCAGTACTTC
CASSSRGMGETQYF
>.|TRBJ1-1|TRBD1|TRBV7-9
TGTGCCAGCAGCTTAGTAGCAGGGGGGAACACTGAAGCTTTCTTT
CASSLVAGGNTEAFF
>.|TRBJ2-2|TRBD1|TRBV13
TGTGCCAGCAGCTTACTGGGGCGACAGGGGGATAACGGGGAGCTGTTTTTT
CASSLLGRQGDNGELFF
>.|TRBJ2-5|.|TRBV27
TGTGCCAGCAGTTGGGCGGGCGGGTCCCAAGAGACCCAGTACTTC
CASSWAGGSQETQYF
>.|TRBJ1-1|.|TRBV2
TGTGCCAGCAGCCTCGACGGGAACACTGAAGCTTTCTTT
CASSLDGNTEAFF
>.|TRBJ2-7|.|TRBV5-6
TGTGCCAGCAGCTTGGGGAGCCACGAGCAGTACTTC
CASSLGSHEQYF
>.|TRBJ2-5|.|TRBV19
TGTGCCAGTAGTGGCGGAACCCTTAGAGAGACCCAGTACTTC
CASSGGTLRETQYF
>.|TRBJ2-7|TRBD1|TRBV19
TGTGCCAGTAGTAATAGGGACAGGCCCTACGAGCAGTACTTC
CASSNRDRPYEQYF
>.|TRBJ1-1|.|TRBV6-1
TGTGCCAGCAGTGAAGTCCCAGCCCTAGCTTTCTTT
CASSEVPALAFF
>.|TRBJ1-5|.|TRBV11-2
TGTGCCAGCAGCATGGACAGAAGGCAGCCCCAGCATTTT
CASSMDRRQPQHF
>once|TRBJ1-3|TRBD1|TRBV9
TGTGCCAGCAGCGGAATACCGGGACAGAACTCTGGAAACACCATATATTTT
CASSGIPGQNSGNTIYF
>.|TRBJ2-5|.|TRBV29-1
TGCAGCGGGCGGACAAGGGAATCTCCCGAGACCCAGTACTTC
CSGRTRESPETQYF
>once|TRBJ2-1|.|TRBV19
TGTGCCAGTAGTAGACAGGTGGGCAATGAGCAGTTCTTC
CASSRQVGNEQFF
>few|TRBJ1-4|.|TRBV13
TGTGCCAGCAGCTTAGGGGGCAGAGGAAATGAAAAACTGTTTTTT
CASSLGGRGNEKLFF
>.|TRBJ1-2|TRBD1|TRBV7-2
TGTGCCAGCAGCTTAGGACAGGGAGCTAACTATGGCTACACCTTC
CASSLGQGANYGYTF
>.|TRBJ2-3|.|TRBV29-1
TGCAGCGACACCAACACAGATACGCAGTATTTT
CSDTNTDTQYF
>.|TRBJ2-5|TRBD2|TRBV25-1
TGTGCCAGCAACCGACTAGCAGGCGAGACCCAGTACTTC
CASNRLAGETQYF
>.|TRBJ2-5|.|TRBV11-1
TGTGCCAGCAGCCCTATGGGGCTAGCCTCAAGCCAAGAGACCCAGTACTTC
CASSPMGLASSQETQYF
>.|TRBJ1-5|.|TRBV4-2
TGTGCCAGCAGCCAAGGGGGGTACAGCAATCAGCCCCAGCATTTT
CASSQGGYSNQPQHF
>few|TRBJ2-1|TRBD2|TRBV18
TGTGCCAGCTCACCAGGGGCGGGGGGTACCAATGAGCAGTTCTTC
CASSPGAGGTNEQFF
>once|TRBJ2-5|.|TRBV5-5
TGTGCCAGCAGCTTTGCCGGGACTGGGGAGACCCAGTACTTC
CASSFAGTGETQYF
>.|TRBJ1-2|.|TRBV6-6
TGTGCCAGCAGTCAGACCCTTAAAACCTATGGCTACACCTTC
CASSQTLKTYGYTF
>.|TRBJ1-2|.|TRBV5-4
TGTGCCAGCAGCTTGGCGGAGGGGGTTAATATCTATGGCTACACCTTC
CASSLAEGVNIYGYTF
>.|TRBJ1-3|.|TRBV7-9
TGTGCCAGCAGCCTTTCTGGAAACACCATATATTTT
CASSLSGNTIYF
>.|TRBJ2-5|.|TRBV7-9
TGTGCCAGCAGCTTATCTGGGGGGCGAGAGACCCAGTACTTC
CASSLSGGRETQYF
>.|TRBJ2-3|.|TRBV6-1
TGTGCCAGCACCGGCGGGGTAACAGATACGCAGTATTTT
CASTGGVTDTQYF
>.|TRBJ1-2|.|TRBV25-1
TGTGCCAGCAGTGGGGTCAGGTATGGCTACACCTTC
CASSGVRYGYTF
>once|TRBJ2-7|TRBD2|TRBV6-1
TGTGCCAGCAGTGAACAGGGAGGGATCGAGCAGTACTTC
CASSEQGGIEQYF
>.|TRBJ2-5|TRBD2|TRBV5-4
TGTGCCAGCAGCTTCGGACTAGCGGGGGGCAACCAAGAGACCCAGTACTTC
CASSFGLAGGNQETQYF
>.|TRBJ2-3|TRBD2|TRBV11-2
TGTGCCAGCAGTTCCCCGGCTAGCGGGGGCCGACCGGAGTATTTT
CASSSPASGGRPEYF
>.|TRBJ1-6|TRBD1|TRBV5-4
TGTGCCAGCAGACCTGGGACAGAAGGGGTAGAATCACCCCTCCACTTT
CASRPGTEGVESPLHF
>.|TRBJ2-5|TRBD2|TRBV9
TGTGCCAGCAGCGTAGGCCTAGCGGGGGGCAAACAAGAGACCCAGTACTTC
CASSVGLAGGKQETQYF
>.|TRBJ1-5|.|TRBV10-2
TGCGCCAGCAGCCAAGGGGACCAGCCCCAGCATTTT
CASSQGDQPQHF
>few|TRBJ2-1|.|TRBV7-9
TGTGCCAGCAGCTTGAGTTACGGTGAGCAGTTCTTC
CASSLSYGEQFF
>.|TRBJ2-5|.|TRBV6-5
TGTGCCAGCAGTCCCCGAACAGGGAGTGAAGAGACCCAGTACTTC
CASSPRTGSEETQYF
>.|TRBJ1-4|.|TRBV30
TGTGCCTGGAGGGAACGGACTTTTAATGAAAAACTGTTTTTT
CAWRERTFNEKLFF
>.|TRBJ1-4|.|TRBV6-5
TGTGCCAGCAGTTTACAGGGCCTCGATGAAAAACTGTTTTTT
CASSLQGLDEKLFF
>once|TRBJ1-1|TRBD1|TRBV2
TGTGCCAGCAGTGGGGGGACAGGGCGTAACACTGAAGCTTTCTTT
CASSGGTGRNTEAFF